This T cell receptor (beta chain) was identified during a study of CXCR3-negative and CXCR3-positive naive CD8 T cells. Study-wide results and caveats: CXCR3 expression dropped partially after cryopreservation, and most assays relied on fresh PBMCs.

In regard to this clonotype: No antigen is known for it.

All TRB cDNA libraries came from 5' RACE performed with UMI labels. Each CDR3 protein gets one entry in TCRdb, which reprocessed the 5' RACE reads and gives no DNA. This listing includes under 70,000 distinct CDR3 sequences. The material sequenced was memory CD8+ T cells from blood. The TCR was taken from a human donor in good health. Some clones in this sample may be carry-over from other donors' samples.

The CDR3 sequence: CASSLTGTVYEQYF. This chain links TRBV7-9 with TRBJ2-7. The CDR3 is 14 amino acids. Germline lookup yields CDR1 SEHNR and CDR2 FQNEAQ (reference sequence).